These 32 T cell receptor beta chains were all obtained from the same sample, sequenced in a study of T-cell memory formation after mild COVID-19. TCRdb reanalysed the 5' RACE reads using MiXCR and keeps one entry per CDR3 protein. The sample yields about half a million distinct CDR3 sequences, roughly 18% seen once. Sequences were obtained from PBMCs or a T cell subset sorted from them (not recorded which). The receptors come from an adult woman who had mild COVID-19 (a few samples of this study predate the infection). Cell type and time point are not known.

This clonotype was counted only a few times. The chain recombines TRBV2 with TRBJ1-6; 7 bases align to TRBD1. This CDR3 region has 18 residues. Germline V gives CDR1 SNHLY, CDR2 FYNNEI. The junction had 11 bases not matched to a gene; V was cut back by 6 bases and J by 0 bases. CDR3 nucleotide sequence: TGTGCCAGCAGGACAGGGCCGGGGGGAGACTCCTATAATTCACCCCTCCACTTT. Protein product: CASRTGPGGDSYNSPLHF.

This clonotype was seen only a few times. CDR3 DNA: TGCGCCAGCAGTCAAACATCGGACTATGGCTACACCTTC. The encoded protein is CASSQTSDYGYTF. V is TRBV5-1 and J is TRBJ1-2; D ambiguous. With 5 bases removed from V and 3 bases from J, the gap between germline ends came to 11 bases. CDR3 length: 13 amino acids. The V gene's germline CDR1 is SGHRS and CDR2 YFSETQ.

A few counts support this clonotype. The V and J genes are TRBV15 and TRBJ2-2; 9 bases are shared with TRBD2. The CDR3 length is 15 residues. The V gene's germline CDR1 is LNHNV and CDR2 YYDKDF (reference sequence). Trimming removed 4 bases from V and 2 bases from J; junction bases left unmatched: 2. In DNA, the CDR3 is TGTGCCACCAGCACCCTAGCGGGAAACACCGGGGAGCTGTTTTTT. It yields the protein CATSTLAGNTGELFF.

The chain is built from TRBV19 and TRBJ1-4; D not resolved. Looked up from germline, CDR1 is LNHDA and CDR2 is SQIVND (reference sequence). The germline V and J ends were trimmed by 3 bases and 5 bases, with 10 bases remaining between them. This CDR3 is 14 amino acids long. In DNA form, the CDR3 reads TGTGCCAGTAGTATTGGCGGACCGAATGAAAAACTGTTTTTT. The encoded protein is CASSIGGPNEKLFF.

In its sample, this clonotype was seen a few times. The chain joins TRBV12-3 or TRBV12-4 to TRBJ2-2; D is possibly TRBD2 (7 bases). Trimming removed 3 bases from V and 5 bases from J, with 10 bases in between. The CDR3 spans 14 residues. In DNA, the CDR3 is TGTGCCAGCAGTTTCCGGGGGGCAACCGGGGAGCTGTTTTTT. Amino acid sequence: CASSFRGATGELFF.

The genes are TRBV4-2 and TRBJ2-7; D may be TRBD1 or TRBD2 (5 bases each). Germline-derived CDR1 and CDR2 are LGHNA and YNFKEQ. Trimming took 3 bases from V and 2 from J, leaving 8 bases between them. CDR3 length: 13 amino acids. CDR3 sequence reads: CASSHEGPYEQYF. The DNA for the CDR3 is TGTGCCAGCAGCCACGAGGGGCCCTACGAGCAGTACTTC.

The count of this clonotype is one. The CDR3 DNA sequence: TGTGCCAGCAGCTTGGGGACAGGCTACCAAGAGACCCAGTACTTC. This translates into CASSLGTGYQETQYF. The chain employs TRBV5-5 and TRBJ2-5; 7 nucleotides line up with TRBD1. The length of the CDR3 is 15 residues. The V and J ends lost 0 bases and 0 bases, in that order; junction bases with no gene match: 2. CDR1 is SGHKS, CDR2 YYEKEE, per germline (reference sequence).

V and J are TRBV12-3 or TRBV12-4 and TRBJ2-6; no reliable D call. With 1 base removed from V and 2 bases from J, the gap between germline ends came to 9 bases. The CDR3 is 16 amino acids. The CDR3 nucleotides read TGTGCCAGCAGTTTAGACCCTCTACCTGGGGCCAACGTCCTGACTTTC. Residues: CASSLDPLPGANVLTF.

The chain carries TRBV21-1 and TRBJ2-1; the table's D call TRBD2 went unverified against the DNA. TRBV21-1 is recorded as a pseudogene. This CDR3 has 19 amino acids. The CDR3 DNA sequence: TGTGCCAGCAGCACTCGGACTAGCGGGAGGGCCTCCCCCTACAATGAGCAGTTCTTC. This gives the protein CASSTRTSGRASPYNEQFF.

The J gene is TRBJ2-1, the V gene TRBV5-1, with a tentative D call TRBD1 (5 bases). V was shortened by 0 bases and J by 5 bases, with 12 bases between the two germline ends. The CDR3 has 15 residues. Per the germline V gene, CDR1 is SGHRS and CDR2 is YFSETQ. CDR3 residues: CASSLVQGRNNEQFF. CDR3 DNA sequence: TGCGCCAGCAGCTTGGTCCAGGGTAGGAACAATGAGCAGTTCTTC.

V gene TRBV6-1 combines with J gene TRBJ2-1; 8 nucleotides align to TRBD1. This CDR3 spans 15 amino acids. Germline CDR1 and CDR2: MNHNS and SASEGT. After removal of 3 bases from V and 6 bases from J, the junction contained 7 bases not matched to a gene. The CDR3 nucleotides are TGTGCCAGCAGTGACAGGGGGCTATCTCTCAATGAGCAGTTCTTC. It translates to CASSDRGLSLNEQFF.

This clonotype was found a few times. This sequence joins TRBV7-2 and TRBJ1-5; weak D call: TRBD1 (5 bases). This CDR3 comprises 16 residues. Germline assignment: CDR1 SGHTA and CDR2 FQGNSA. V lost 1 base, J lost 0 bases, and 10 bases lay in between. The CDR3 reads CASSLETASSNQPQHF. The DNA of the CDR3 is TGTGCCAGCAGCTTAGAGACAGCTTCTAGCAATCAGCCCCAGCATTTT.

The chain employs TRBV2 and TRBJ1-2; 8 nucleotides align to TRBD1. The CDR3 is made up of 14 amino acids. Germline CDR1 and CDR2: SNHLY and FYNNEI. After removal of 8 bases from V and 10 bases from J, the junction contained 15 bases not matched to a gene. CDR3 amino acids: CASSRTGTGDYYTF. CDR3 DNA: TGTGCCAGCTCAAGGACGGGGACAGGAGACTACTACACCTTC.

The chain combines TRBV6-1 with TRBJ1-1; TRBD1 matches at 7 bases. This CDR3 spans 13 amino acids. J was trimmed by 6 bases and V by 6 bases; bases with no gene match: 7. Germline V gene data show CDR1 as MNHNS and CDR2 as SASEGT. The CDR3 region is CASRKEGAAEAFF. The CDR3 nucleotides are TGTGCCAGCAGGAAGGAGGGGGCCGCTGAAGCTTTCTTT.

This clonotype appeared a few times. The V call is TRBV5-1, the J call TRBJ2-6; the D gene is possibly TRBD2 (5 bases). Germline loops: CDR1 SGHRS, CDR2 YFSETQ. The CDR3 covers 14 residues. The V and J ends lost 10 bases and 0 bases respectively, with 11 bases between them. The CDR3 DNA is TGCGCCTCCGTAAGCGGCTCTGGGGCCAACGTCCTGACTTTC. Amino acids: CASVSGSGANVLTF.

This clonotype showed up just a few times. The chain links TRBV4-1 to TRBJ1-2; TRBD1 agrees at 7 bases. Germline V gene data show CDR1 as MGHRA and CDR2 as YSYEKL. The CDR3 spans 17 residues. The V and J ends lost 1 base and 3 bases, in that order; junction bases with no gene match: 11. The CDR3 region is CASSQGMEGAWHYGYTF. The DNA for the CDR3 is TGCGCCAGCAGCCAAGGTATGGAGGGGGCTTGGCACTATGGCTACACCTTC.

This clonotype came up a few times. CDR3 nucleotides: TGTGCCAGCAGCGTAGAATCGGGAGCAGGGGGCTACACCTTC. Encoded protein: CASSVESGAGGYTF. The genes are TRBV9 and TRBJ1-2; possibly TRBD1 for D (5 bases). This CDR3 has 14 residues. The V gene's germline CDR1 is SGDLS and CDR2 YYNGEE. Trimming left V 0 bases short and J 8 bases short, with 14 bases between. Variable domain in full (rest from reference TRBV9 and TRBJ1-2): DSGVTQTPKHLITATGQRVTLRCSPRSGDLSVYWYQQSLDQGLQFLIQYYNGEERAKGNILERFSAQQFPDLHSELNLSSLELGDSALYFCASSVESGAGGYTFGSGTRLTVV.

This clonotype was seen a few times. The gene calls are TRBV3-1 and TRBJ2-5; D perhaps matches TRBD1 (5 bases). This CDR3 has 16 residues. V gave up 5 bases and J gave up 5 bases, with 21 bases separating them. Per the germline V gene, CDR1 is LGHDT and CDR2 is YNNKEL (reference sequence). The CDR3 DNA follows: TGTGCCAGCAGCAGCCAGGACATACCACCGCGCGAGACCCAGTACTTC. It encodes CASSSQDIPPRETQYF.

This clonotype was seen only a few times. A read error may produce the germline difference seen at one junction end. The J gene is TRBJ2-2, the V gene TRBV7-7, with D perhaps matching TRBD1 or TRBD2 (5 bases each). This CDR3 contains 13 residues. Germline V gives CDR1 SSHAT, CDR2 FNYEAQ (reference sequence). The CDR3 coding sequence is TGTGCTAGCAGCCTCGGGACCGCCTCAGAGCTGTTTTTT. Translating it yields CASSLGTASELFF. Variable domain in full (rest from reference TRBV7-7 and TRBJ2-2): GAGVSQSPRYKVTKRGQDVTLRCDPISSHATLYWYQQALGQGPEFLTYFNYEAQPDKSGLPSDRFSAERPEGSISTLTIQRTEQRDSAMYRCASSLGTASELFFGEGSRLTVL.

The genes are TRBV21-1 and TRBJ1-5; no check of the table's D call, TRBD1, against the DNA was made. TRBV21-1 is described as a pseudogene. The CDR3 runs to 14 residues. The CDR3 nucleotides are TGTGCCAGCAGCAGGAGAGGGGTCAATCAGCCCCAGCATTTT. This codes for CASSRRGVNQPQHF.

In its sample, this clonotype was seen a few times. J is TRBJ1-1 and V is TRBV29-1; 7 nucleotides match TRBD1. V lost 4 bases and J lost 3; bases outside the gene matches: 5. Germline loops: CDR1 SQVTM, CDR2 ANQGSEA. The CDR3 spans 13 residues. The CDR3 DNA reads TGCAGCGTTGGAGACAGGGTCGACACTGAAGCTTTCTTT. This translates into CSVGDRVDTEAFF.

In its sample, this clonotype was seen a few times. DNA for the CDR3: TGTGCCATCAGGGACAGTCACTATGAGCAGTTCTTC. It specifies CAIRDSHYEQFF. The V call is TRBV10-3, the J call TRBJ2-1; maybe TRBD1 (6 bases). CDR1 ENHRY and CDR2 SYGVKD come from the germline V gene. The CDR3 runs to 12 residues. V was shortened by 6 bases and J by 8 bases, with 11 bases between the two germline ends.

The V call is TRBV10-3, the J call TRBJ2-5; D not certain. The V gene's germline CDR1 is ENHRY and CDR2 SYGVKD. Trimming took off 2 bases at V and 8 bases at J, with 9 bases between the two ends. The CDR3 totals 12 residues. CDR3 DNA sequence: TGTGCCATCAGTGAGGCTCCGTCTACCCAGTACTTC. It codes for CAISEAPSTQYF.

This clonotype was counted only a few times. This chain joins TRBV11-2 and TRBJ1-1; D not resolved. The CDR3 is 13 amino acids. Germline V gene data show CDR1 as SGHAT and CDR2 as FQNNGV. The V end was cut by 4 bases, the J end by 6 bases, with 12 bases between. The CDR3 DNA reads TGTGCCAGCAGCTACCCTAATTACCCTGAAGCTTTCTTT. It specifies CASSYPNYPEAFF. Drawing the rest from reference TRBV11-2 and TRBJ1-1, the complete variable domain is EAGVAQSPRYKIIEKRQSVAFWCNPISGHATLYWYQQILGQGPKLLIQFQNNGVVDDSQLPKDRFSAERLKGVDSTLKIQPAKLEDSAVYLCASSYPNYPEAFFGQGTRLTVV.

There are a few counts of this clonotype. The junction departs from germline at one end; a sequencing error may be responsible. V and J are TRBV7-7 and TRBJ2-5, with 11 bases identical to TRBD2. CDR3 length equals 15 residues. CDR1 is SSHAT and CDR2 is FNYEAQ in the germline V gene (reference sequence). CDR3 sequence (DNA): TGTGCTAGCAGCCCCCAACTAGCGGGAGTTGAGACCCAGTACTTC. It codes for CASSPQLAGVETQYF.

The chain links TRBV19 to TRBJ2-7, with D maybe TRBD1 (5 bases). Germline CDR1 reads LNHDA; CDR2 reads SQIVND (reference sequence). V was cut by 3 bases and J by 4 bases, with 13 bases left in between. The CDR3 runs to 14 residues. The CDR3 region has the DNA TGTGCCAGTAGTATCCTCACAGGAAATTACGAGCAGTACTTC. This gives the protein CASSILTGNYEQYF.

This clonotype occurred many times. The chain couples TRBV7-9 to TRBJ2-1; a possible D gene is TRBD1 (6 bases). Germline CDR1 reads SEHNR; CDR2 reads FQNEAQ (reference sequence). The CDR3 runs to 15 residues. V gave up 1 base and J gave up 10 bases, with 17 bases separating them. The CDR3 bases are TGTGCCAGCAGCTTAGGGTCGTGGGGGCGGGTGGAGCAGTTCTTC. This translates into CASSLGSWGRVEQFF. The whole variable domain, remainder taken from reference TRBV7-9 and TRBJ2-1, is DTGVSQNPRHKITKRGQNVTFRCDPISEHNRLYWYRQTLGQGPEFLTYFQNEAQLEKSRLLSDRFSAERPKGSFSTLEIQRTEQGDSAMYLCASSLGSWGRVEQFFGPGTRLTVL.

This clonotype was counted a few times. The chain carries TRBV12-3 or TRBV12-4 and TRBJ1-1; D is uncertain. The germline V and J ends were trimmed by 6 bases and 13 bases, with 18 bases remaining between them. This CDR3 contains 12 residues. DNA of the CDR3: TGTGCCAGCAGGGGTGACCGTACACGGCGTTTCTTT. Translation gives CASRGDRTRRFF.

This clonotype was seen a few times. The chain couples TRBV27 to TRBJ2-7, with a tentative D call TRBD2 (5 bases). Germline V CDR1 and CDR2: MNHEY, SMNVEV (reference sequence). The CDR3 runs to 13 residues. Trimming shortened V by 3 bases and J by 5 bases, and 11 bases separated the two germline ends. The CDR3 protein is CASSLVWENEQYF. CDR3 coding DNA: TGTGCCAGCAGTTTGGTGTGGGAGAACGAGCAGTACTTC.

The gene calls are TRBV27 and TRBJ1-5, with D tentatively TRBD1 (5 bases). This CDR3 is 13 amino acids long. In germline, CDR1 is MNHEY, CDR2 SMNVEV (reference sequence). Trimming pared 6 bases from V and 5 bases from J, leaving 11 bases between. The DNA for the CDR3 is TGTGCCAGCAGATTGACAGTATATCAGCCCCAGCATTTT. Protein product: CASRLTVYQPQHF.

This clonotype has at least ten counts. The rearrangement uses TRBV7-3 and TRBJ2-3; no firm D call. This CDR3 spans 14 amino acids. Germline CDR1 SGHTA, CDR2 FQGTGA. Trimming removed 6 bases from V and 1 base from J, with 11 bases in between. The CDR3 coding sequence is TGTGCCAGCAGTGCCGGTTCAGGCACAGATACGCAGTATTTT. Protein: CASSAGSGTDTQYF.

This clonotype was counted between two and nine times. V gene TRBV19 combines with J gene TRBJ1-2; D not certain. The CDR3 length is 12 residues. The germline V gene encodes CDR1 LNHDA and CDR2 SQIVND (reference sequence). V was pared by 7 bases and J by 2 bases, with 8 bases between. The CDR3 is CASTYRNYGYTF. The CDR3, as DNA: TGTGCCAGTACGTACAGAAACTATGGCTACACCTTC.